The 18 T cell receptor beta chains below all came from one sample that was sequenced in a study of molecular identifiers for immune sequencing clone quantification. TCRdb processed the PCR reads anew with MiXCR; each CDR3 protein has one entry. The sample records a few hundred thousand distinct CDR3 sequences, about 21% being singletons. The sequenced sample consisted of naive CD8+ T cells from blood, with Jurkat cell RNA spiked in. Indicated subset: FACS-sorted CD8+CD4-CCR7+CD45RA+ naive T cells. These TCRs come from a human donor in good health. Some libraries in this study had Jurkat cell RNA spiked in.

This clonotype came up many times. This may come from a read error, since a much larger clone is one base off. V is TRBV7-9 and J is TRBJ2-3; D may be TRBD1 (5 bases). In germline, CDR1 is SEHNR, CDR2 FQNEAQ (reference sequence). The CDR3 sequence is 13 residues long. V was cut by 5 bases and J by 2 bases, with 8 bases left in between. The CDR3 DNA follows: TGTGCCAGCAGCCCGGACACCACAGATACGCAGTATTTT. Translated: CASSPDTTDTQYF.

This clonotype was picked up many times. The rearrangement links TRBV7-9 to TRBJ2-7; D unresolved. Germline CDR1 reads SEHNR; CDR2 reads FQNEAQ (reference sequence). V dropped 5 bases and J dropped 7 bases, with 12 bases sitting between them. This CDR3 spans 12 amino acids. The chain's CDR3 is CASSSSPGEQYF. The DNA for the CDR3 is TGTGCCAGCAGCAGCAGTCCCGGGGAGCAGTACTTC. The variable domain in full, completed from reference TRBV7-9 and TRBJ2-7, reads DTGVSQNPRHKITKRGQNVTFRCDPISEHNRLYWYRQTLGQGPEFLTYFQNEAQLEKSRLLSDRFSAERPKGSFSTLEIQRTEQGDSAMYLCASSSSPGEQYFGPGTRLTVT.

This clonotype was seen many times. The chain recombines TRBV7-2 with TRBJ2-3, with a tentative D call TRBD2 (5 bases). V lost 4 bases to trimming and J lost 1 base, with 9 bases between them. CDR3 size: 14 residues. Germline V lookup: CDR1 SGHTA, CDR2 FQGNSA. CDR3 sequence (DNA): TGTGCCAGCAGCTCGGTCGGGGGCACAGATACGCAGTATTTT. Its translation is CASSSVGGTDTQYF.

The chain combines TRBV6-1 with TRBJ2-1, with 10 bases aligning to TRBD2. Germline assignment: CDR1 MNHNS and CDR2 SASEGT. Unmatched junction bases numbered 5, after V lost 4 bases and J lost 5 bases. There are 15 residues in the CDR3. The CDR3 reads CASSVRAGGHNEQFF. The CDR3, as DNA: TGTGCCAGCAGTGTGAGAGCGGGAGGGCACAATGAGCAGTTCTTC.

This clonotype was counted at least ten times. The chain is built from TRBV30 and TRBJ2-7, with D possibly being TRBD2 (5 bases). CDR3 length: 13 residues. Germline CDR1 and CDR2: GTSNPN and SVGIG (reference sequence). V shed 2 bases and J shed 0 bases, with 8 bases lying between them. The CDR3 coding sequence is TGTGCCTGGAGTCCTGGGAGCTCCTACGAGCAGTACTTC. It translates to CAWSPGSSYEQYF.

This clonotype showed up just a few times. One end of the junction does not line up with germline, which may come from a read error. The rearrangement links TRBV6-5 to TRBJ2-7; the D is unclear. This CDR3 is 12 amino acids long. Germline V lookup: CDR1 MNHEY, CDR2 SVGAGI. The CDR3 protein is CASRIGSYKQYF. The DNA of the CDR3 is TGTGCCAGCAGAATTGGGTCCTACAAGCAGTACTTC.

On this clonotype itself: A much larger clonotype is one base distant, so this may be a read error. The chain couples TRBV6-2 or TRBV6-3 to TRBJ1-1; 9 bases fit TRBD1. Per the germline V gene, CDR1 is MNHEY and CDR2 is SVGEGT. This CDR3 has 13 amino acids. CDR3: CASSRRDREKASF. DNA of the CDR3: TGTGCCAGCAGTAGAAGGGACAGGGAAAAAGCTTCCTTT.

This clonotype turned up a few times. The rearrangement joins TRBV7-9 to TRBJ1-4, with D perhaps TRBD1 (6 bases). CDR3 length: 15 amino acids. The germline V gene has CDR1 SEHNR and CDR2 FQNEAQ (reference sequence). V shed 6 bases and J shed 0 bases, with 11 bases lying between them. The CDR3 sequence is CASRWGQATNEKLFF. DNA of the CDR3: TGTGCCAGCAGGTGGGGGCAGGCAACTAATGAAAAACTGTTTTTT.

This chain uses TRBV14 with TRBJ1-2, with 7 bases aligning to TRBD1. The CDR3 extends over 14 amino acids. CDR1 SGHDN and CDR2 FVKESK come from the germline V gene. V shed 0 bases and J 6 bases; nucleotides not matched to a gene: 4. The CDR3 DNA follows: TGTGCCAGCAGCCAAGATCTTGACAGGGATGGCTACACCTTC. Protein product: CASSQDLDRDGYTF.

This clonotype was observed at least ten times. The rearrangement uses TRBV10-3 and TRBJ2-7, with D possibly matching TRBD2 (6 bases). The CDR3 extends over 11 amino acids. The V gene lost 7 bases and the J gene lost 7 bases, with 11 bases spanning the gap. CDR1 ENHRY and CDR2 SYGVKD come from the germline V gene. CDR3 sequence reads: CAITDGGEQYF. DNA of the CDR3: TGTGCCATCACCGACGGGGGAGAGCAGTACTTC.

This clonotype was found a few times. This CDR3 reads CASRLTGGESPLHF. The DNA for the CDR3 is TGTGCCAGCAGATTGACAGGGGGCGAATCACCCCTCCACTTT. The gene calls are TRBV27 and TRBJ1-6, with 10 positions matching TRBD1. Germline CDR1 and CDR2: MNHEY and SMNVEV (reference sequence). The J segment lost 10 bases and the V segment lost 6 bases, leaving 6 bases of the junction unmatched. CDR3 length equals 14 residues.

The CDR3 is CASRSTGGLWTTEAFF. The CDR3 DNA reads as TGTGCCAGCAGATCCACAGGGGGCTTATGGACCACTGAAGCTTTCTTT. This chain links TRBV12-3 or TRBV12-4 with TRBJ1-1; 9 bases align to TRBD1. The CDR3 covers 16 residues. Losses at the gene ends were 6 bases for V and 4 bases for J; bases not matched to a gene: 12.

Only a few counts were recorded for this clonotype. This chain connects TRBV5-1 to TRBJ2-6; TRBD1 matches 7 bases. CDR1 is SGHRS and CDR2 is YFSETQ in the germline V gene. The CDR3 totals 19 residues. V shed 5 bases, J shed 0 bases, and the junction held 14 bases outside the gene matches. The CDR3 spells CASSEVGDSLNSGANVLTF. CDR3 in DNA: TGCGCCAGCAGTGAGGTCGGGGACAGCCTTAACTCTGGGGCCAACGTCCTGACTTTC.

With respect to this clonotype: Being one base from a much bigger clone, this may be a read error. This chain links TRBV4-3 with TRBJ2-7; 8 bases align to TRBD1. The germline V gene has CDR1 LGHNA and CDR2 YSLEER. The CDR3 sequence is 15 residues long. This chain's CDR3 is CANSQDRVAPYEQYF. The CDR3 region has the DNA TGCGCCAACAGCCAGGACAGGGTGGCTCCCTACGAGCAGTACTTC.

This clonotype was counted only a few times. The V gene is TRBV14, the J gene TRBJ1-4, with 8 positions matching TRBD1. Germline CDR1 is SGHDN and CDR2 is FVKESK. This CDR3 comprises 19 residues. The V segment lost 0 bases and the J segment 0 bases; nucleotides outside the gene matches: 9. CDR3: CASSQEAWTGTTTNEKLFF. The CDR3 coding sequence is TGTGCCAGCAGCCAAGAAGCGTGGACAGGGACCACAACTAATGAAAAACTGTTTTTT.

The chain employs TRBV7-2 and TRBJ2-4; TRBD2 matches at 7 bases. Germline CDR1 and CDR2: SGHTA and FQGNSA. Unmatched junction bases numbered 13, after V lost 5 bases and J lost 0 bases. The CDR3 length is 18 residues. CDR3 nucleotide sequence: TGTGCCAGCAGCCAAGAAATACTAGCGACCATAGCCAAAAACATTCAGTACTTC. Translated: CASSQEILATIAKNIQYF.

Note on this clonotype: This may be a read error, as it is one base from a much larger clone. The J gene is TRBJ1-4, the V gene TRBV28, with TRBD1 as a possible D gene (5 bases). The germline V gene has CDR1 MDHEN and CDR2 SYDVKM. The CDR3 totals 14 residues. The DNA of the CDR3 is TGTACCAGCAGTCTAAGGGGCCTTAAGGAAAAACTGTTTTTT. It encodes CTSSLRGLKEKLFF.

About this clonotype itself: The junction departs from the called germline gene at one end, perhaps through a read error. The chain combines TRBV7-6 with TRBJ1-2; TRBD1 matches at 9 bases. Germline V lookup: CDR1 SGHVS, CDR2 FNYEAQ. There are 15 residues in the CDR3. The CDR3 DNA sequence: TGTGCCAGCAGCTTATTGGGGACAGGGAACTATGGCCACACCTTC. Its protein product is CASSLLGTGNYGHTF.